This T cell receptor (beta chain) was retrieved from a study of blood T cell repertoires in COVID-19. Study-wide background: Material from acute and convalescent COVID-19 was sourced from the United States, Italy and Spain. PBMCs, B-cell-depleted T cells, or T cells provided the cDNA or gDNA that made up the material.

Germline V gene data show CDR1 as MNHEY and CDR2 as SVGAGI. There are 15 residues in the CDR3. Trimming took off 2 bases at V and 3 bases at J, with 12 bases between the two ends. Original methodology: Estimation of nucleated cell counts was performed using reference gene primer amplification. Repertoires were generated with immunoSEQ multiplex PCR, while TCRdb's copy carries only in-frame clones and drops some. V, J and clone size were drawn from that table, and D and trimming were deduced from the DNA. This sample has some 200,000 clones, with roughly 88% found just once. This TCR was recovered from a human donor in a cohort sampled during active COVID-19. Sequencing was carried out using peripheral blood. The genes are TRBV6-5 and TRBJ2-3; possibly TRBD1 for D (6 bases). This chain's CDR3 is CASSYRGRGTDTQYF. The CDR3 DNA follows: TGTGCCAGCAGTTACAGGGGCAGGGGTACAGATACGCAGTATTTT.